Listed here are 4 T cell receptor beta chains from one sample, sequenced in a study of cytomegalovirus exposure and HLA in healthy donors. PCR used 60 Vbeta primers and 13 Jbeta primers. This table comes from immunoSEQ multiplex PCR, and its TCRdb copy is limited to in-frame clones, with some not included. The sample consists of just over 65,000 clones, roughly four fifths of them appearing once. The source material was PBMCs. The receptors shown here come from a human donor in good health.

The chain links TRBV19 to TRBJ2-1; 14 positions agree with TRBD2. With V trimmed by 0 bases and J by 2 bases, 9 bases remained unmatched. The CDR3 length is 20 residues. Germline V gives CDR1 LNHDA, CDR2 SQIVND (reference sequence). CDR3 nucleotide sequence: TGTGCCAGTAGTATAGAGGAAGGGACTAGCGGGGGCCTCACCTACAATGAGCAGTTCTTC. This translates into CASSIEEGTSGGLTYNEQFF.

The J gene is TRBJ1-1, the V gene TRBV29-1; maybe TRBD1 (6 bases). The germline V gene encodes CDR1 SQVTM and CDR2 ANQGSEA. The V gene lost 6 bases and the J gene lost 1 base, with 15 bases spanning the gap. CDR3 size: 14 residues. In DNA form, the CDR3 reads TGCAGCGTGGGGGCAGGTTCGTGGAACACTGAAGCTTTCTTT. As protein: CSVGAGSWNTEAFF. The whole variable domain, remainder taken from reference TRBV29-1 and TRBJ1-1, is SAVISQKPSRDICQRGTSLTIQCQVDSQVTMMFWYRQQPGQSLTLIATANQGSEATYESGFVIDKFPISRPNLTFSTLTVSNMSPEDSSIYLCSVGAGSWNTEAFFGQGTRLTVV.

V gene TRBV6-5 combines with J gene TRBJ1-5; D is ambiguous. CDR1 and CDR2 (germline): MNHEY, SVGAGI. The CDR3 has 13 residues. V dropped 4 bases and J dropped 3 bases, with 7 bases sitting between them. DNA for the CDR3: TGTGCCAGCAGTTTGCAGGCCAATCAGCCCCAGCATTTT. Translating gives CASSLQANQPQHF.

The J gene is TRBJ2-5, the V gene TRBV9; the match to TRBD2 covers 10 bases. The V segment lost 3 bases and the J segment 5 bases; nucleotides outside the gene matches: 7. This CDR3 spans 15 amino acids. The germline V gene has CDR1 SGDLS and CDR2 YYNGEE. For the CDR3, the DNA is TGTGCCAGCAGCGCTAGCGGGGGAAATCGGGAGACCCAGTACTTC. It specifies CASSASGGNRETQYF.